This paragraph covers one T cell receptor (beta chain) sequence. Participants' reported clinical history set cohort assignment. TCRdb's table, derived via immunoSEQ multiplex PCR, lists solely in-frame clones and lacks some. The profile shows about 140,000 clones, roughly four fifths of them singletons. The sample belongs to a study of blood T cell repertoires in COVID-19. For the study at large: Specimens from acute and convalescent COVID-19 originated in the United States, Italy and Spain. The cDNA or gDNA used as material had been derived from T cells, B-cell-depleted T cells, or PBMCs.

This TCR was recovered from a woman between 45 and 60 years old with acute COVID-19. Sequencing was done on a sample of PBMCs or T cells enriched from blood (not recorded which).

CDR3 nucleotides: TGTGCCAGCAGCTTGGGGGGTTATCCGGGCACTGAAGCTTTCTTT. Its protein is CASSLGGYPGTEAFF. This rearrangement joins TRBV11-2 to TRBJ1-1, with TRBD1 as a possible D gene (5 bases). V shed 3 bases and J shed 4 bases, with 15 bases lying between them. The CDR3 runs to 15 residues. The germline CDR1 and CDR2 sequences are SGHAT and FQNNGV.